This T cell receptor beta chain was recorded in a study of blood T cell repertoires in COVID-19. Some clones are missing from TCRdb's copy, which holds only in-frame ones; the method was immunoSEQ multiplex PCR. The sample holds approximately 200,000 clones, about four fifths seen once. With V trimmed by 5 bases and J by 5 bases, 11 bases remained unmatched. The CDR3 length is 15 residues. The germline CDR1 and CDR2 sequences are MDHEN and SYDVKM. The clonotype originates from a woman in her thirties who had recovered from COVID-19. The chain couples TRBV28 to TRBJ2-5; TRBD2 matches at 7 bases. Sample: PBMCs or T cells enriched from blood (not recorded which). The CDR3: CASSRTPRAGETQYF. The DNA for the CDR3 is TGTGCCAGCAGTCGCACGCCTCGAGCGGGGGAGACCCAGTACTTC.